Below, 8 T cell receptor beta chains from the same sample are listed, as sequenced in a study of monozygotic twins with inflammatory bowel disease. TCRdb reanalyzed the 5' RACE reads, giving one entry per CDR3 protein sequence and no DNA. This sample's clone table lists 140,000 to 150,000 distinct CDR3 sequences. The specimen sequenced was blood. These receptors originate from a human donor with ulcerative colitis or Crohn's disease, or a healthy co-twin of an affected twin (not recorded which).

The J gene is TRBJ2-5, the V gene TRBV10-3; TCRdb picks TRBD2, but there is no DNA to check that call. The CDR3 sequence is 12 residues long. In germline, CDR1 is ENHRY, CDR2 SYGVKD. CDR3: CAIGGSEETQYF.

This chain joins TRBV25-1 and TRBJ2-7. Germline assignment: CDR1 MGHDK and CDR2 SYGVNS. The CDR3 has 13 amino acids. CDR3 loop: CASSEYIGYEQYF.

The genes are TRBV6-1 and TRBJ2-1; TCRdb lists TRBD2, though no DNA is available to test this call. The CDR3 sequence is 15 residues long. Germline V gene data show CDR1 as MNHNS and CDR2 as SASEGT. The CDR3 sequence: CATLPPGSSYNEQFF.

The rearrangement joins TRBV27 to TRBJ2-7; the D call of TRBD2 rests on TCRdb alone, since no DNA is present to check it. Germline V CDR1 and CDR2: MNHEY, SMNVEV (reference sequence). This CDR3 contains 13 residues. The chain's CDR3 is CASSAGGGYEQYF.

The chain joins TRBV5-1 to TRBJ2-1; absent DNA, TCRdb's TRBD2 call cannot be checked. Looked up from germline, CDR1 is SGHRS and CDR2 is YFSETQ. This CDR3 comprises 20 residues. CDR3 loop: CASSLARVSGGPHSYNEQFF.

The chain uses TRBV27 and TRBJ1-1; TCRdb's D call of TRBD1 is untestable without DNA. The CDR3 length is 16 residues. The germline V gene encodes CDR1 MNHEY and CDR2 SMNVEV (reference sequence). The CDR3 sequence is CASSTGTGVGGTEAFF.

The CDR3 loop reads CASSLSFEGSYEQYF. This sequence joins TRBV27 and TRBJ2-7. CDR3 length: 15 residues. Germline CDR1 MNHEY, CDR2 SMNVEV (reference sequence).

V and J are TRBV7-7 and TRBJ2-1; TCRdb returns TRBD2, unconfirmable since there is no DNA. Per germline, CDR1 SSHAT and CDR2 FNYEAQ (reference sequence). The CDR3 covers 15 residues. CDR3 region: CASSPLGGSANEQFF. Looking up the rest from reference TRBV7-7 and TRBJ2-1 gives the full variable domain: GAGVSQSPRYKVTKRGQDVTLRCDPISSHATLYWYQQALGQGPEFLTYFNYEAQPDKSGLPSDRFSAERPEGSISTLTIQRTEQRDSAMYRCASSPLGGSANEQFFGPGTRLTVL.